This entry lists 29 T cell receptor beta chains sequenced from one sample in a study of cytomegalovirus exposure and HLA in healthy donors. The PCR ran on 60 Vbeta and 13 Jbeta primers. The method was immunoSEQ multiplex PCR; TCRdb's version includes in-frame clones alone and lacks a portion of them. The listing contains about 43,000 clones. The sequencing input was PBMCs. These receptors were taken from a young woman in good health and CMV-seronegative.

The genes are TRBV29-1 and TRBJ2-1, with D hard to call. CDR3 size: 11 residues. The ends were cut back, 6 bases at V and 3 bases at J, with 6 bases in the middle. Per germline, CDR1 SQVTM and CDR2 ANQGSEA. The CDR3 loop reads CSVSSYNEQFF. The CDR3 region has the DNA TGCAGCGTGTCTAGCTACAATGAGCAGTTCTTC.

The chain combines TRBV9 with TRBJ2-1; D might be TRBD2 (6 bases). The V end lost 3 bases, the J end lost 8 bases, and 15 bases lay between the germline ends. The CDR3 runs to 14 residues. Germline V gene lookup returns CDR1 SGDLS and CDR2 YYNGEE. The DNA for the CDR3 is TGTGCCAGCAGCGAGGTCGGAGGGTGGGATGAGCAGTTCTTC. It yields the protein CASSEVGGWDEQFF.

V and J are TRBV19 and TRBJ2-7, with TRBD2 matching 12 bases. V trimming: 6 bases; J trimming: 5 bases; junction bases outside the gene matches: 8. Looked up from germline, CDR1 is LNHDA and CDR2 is SQIVND (reference sequence). The CDR3 consists of 15 residues. The CDR3 DNA follows: TGTGCCAGTAGGCGTGCTAGCGGGAGGGCCGACGAGCAGTACTTC. This encodes CASRRASGRADEQYF.

The rearrangement links TRBV19 to TRBJ1-5; D may be TRBD1 (5 bases). CDR1 is LNHDA and CDR2 is SQIVND in the germline V gene (reference sequence). V was trimmed by 2 bases and J by 5 bases, leaving 25 bases between them. This CDR3 has 19 residues. The CDR3 nucleotides read TGTGCCAGTAGTATAAGGCAGGGTGCCCTTCGAAGCCCTTATCAGCCCCAGCATTTT. This encodes CASSIRQGALRSPYQPQHF.

The rearrangement links TRBV6-5 to TRBJ2-1; 9 bases align to TRBD1. The CDR3 is 15 residues long. V gave up 4 bases and J gave up 2 bases; unmatched junction bases: 3. The germline gives CDR1 MNHEY, CDR2 SVGAGI. This CDR3 is CASSWDRAAYNEQFF. The CDR3 DNA is TGTGCCAGCAGTTGGGACAGGGCGGCCTACAATGAGCAGTTCTTC.

The chain joins TRBV7-2 to TRBJ1-1; D gene uncertain. The CDR3 is made up of 14 amino acids. V shed 1 base and J shed 6 bases, with 12 bases lying between them. Germline lookup yields CDR1 SGHTA and CDR2 FQGNSA. Here the CDR3 DNA reads TGTGCCAGCAGCTTAGGAGGGAAGTTAGCTGAAGCTTTCTTT. Translated: CASSLGGKLAEAFF.

The chain uses TRBV28 and TRBJ1-2, with 9 nucleotides matching TRBD1. CDR3 size: 14 residues. Germline V gene sequence: CDR1 MDHEN, CDR2 SYDVKM. The V and J ends lost 6 bases and 3 bases, in that order; junction bases with no gene match: 5. Here the CDR3 DNA reads TGTGCCAGCAGGTTGACAGGGGGGTACTATGGCTACACCTTC. This codes for CASRLTGGYYGYTF.

The chain has TRBV29-1 and TRBJ2-7; D may be TRBD1 (5 bases). The V gene lost 7 bases and the J gene lost 2 bases, with 12 bases spanning the gap. The germline gives CDR1 SQVTM, CDR2 ANQGSEA. The CDR3 is 12 amino acids. The CDR3 nucleotides are TGCAGCGCTACGACAGCTACCTACGAGCAGTACTTC. This encodes CSATTATYEQYF.

The chain employs TRBV4-2 and TRBJ2-3, with 7 bases aligning to TRBD2. Looked up from germline, CDR1 is LGHNA and CDR2 is YNFKEQ. CDR3 length: 15 residues. V lost 1 base, J lost 4 bases, and 5 bases stayed unmatched. In DNA, the CDR3 is TGTGCCAGCAGCCAAGGGGAGGGGAGCGCAGATACGCAGTATTTT. Protein: CASSQGEGSADTQYF.

The J gene is TRBJ2-7, the V gene TRBV29-1, with no clear D. The V gene's germline CDR1 is SQVTM and CDR2 ANQGSEA. The ends were cut back, 4 bases at V and 4 bases at J, with 14 bases in the middle. The CDR3 loop spans 13 amino acids. The CDR3 DNA follows: TGCAGCGTTGTAGTTCCACAGCCTTACGAGCAGTACTTC. Its protein is CSVVVPQPYEQYF.

This chain connects TRBV19 to TRBJ1-4; tentative D call: TRBD1 (5 bases). V was cut by 7 bases and J by 3 bases, with 12 bases left in between. The germline CDR1 and CDR2 sequences are LNHDA and SQIVND (reference sequence). This CDR3 region has 14 residues. The CDR3 reads CASNPGYANEKLFF. In nucleotides, the CDR3 is TGTGCCAGTAACCCAGGGTATGCTAATGAAAAACTGTTTTTT.

V and J are TRBV2 and TRBJ2-3; the match to TRBD2 covers 10 bases. CDR1 is SNHLY, CDR2 FYNNEI, per germline. Trimming cost V 0 bases and J 7 bases; bases outside gene matches: 10. The CDR3 loop spans 17 amino acids. The CDR3 DNA is TGTGCCAGCAGTGAAGCGCTTCGGGCTAGCGGGAGTAATACGCAGTATTTT. Encoded protein: CASSEALRASGSNTQYF.

The CDR3 protein is CASSPASGITYEQYF. The CDR3 DNA sequence: TGTGCCAGCAGTCCAGCGAGCGGGATCACCTACGAGCAGTACTTC. The V and J genes are TRBV28 and TRBJ2-7; 7 positions match TRBD2. The V segment lost 5 bases and the J segment 2 bases; nucleotides outside the gene matches: 9. The CDR3 contains 15 residues. The germline gives CDR1 MDHEN, CDR2 SYDVKM.

The rearrangement joins TRBV6-5 to TRBJ2-5; TRBD1 is a possible D gene (5 bases). Trimming stripped 6 bases from V and 0 bases from J, with 11 bases between. CDR1 MNHEY and CDR2 SVGAGI come from the germline V gene. This CDR3 spans 14 amino acids. Written as DNA, the CDR3 is TGTGCCAGCAGCCAGGGCCCGTACCAAGAGACCCAGTACTTC. It is translated as CASSQGPYQETQYF.

The gene calls are TRBV27 and TRBJ1-5; the D gene is possibly TRBD1 (6 bases). Looked up from germline, CDR1 is MNHEY and CDR2 is SMNVEV (reference sequence). The ends were cut back, 8 bases at V and 9 bases at J, with 26 bases in the middle. The CDR3 length is 16 residues. The CDR3 loop reads CASRQRGGLGGWPQHF. In DNA, the CDR3 is TGTGCCAGCCGACAGAGGGGGGGGCTTGGAGGGTGGCCCCAGCATTTT.

Frequency places this clone as medium-sized. For the CDR3, the DNA is TGTGCCAGCTCACCACCGGAGGGAGCTGACGCCTACGAGCAGTACTTC. Its protein product is CASSPPEGADAYEQYF. The chain is built from TRBV18 and TRBJ2-7, with a tentative D call TRBD2 (6 bases). The CDR3 runs 16 residues. Germline V lookup: CDR1 KGHSH, CDR2 LQKENI. Between the trimmed V and J ends, which lost 0 bases and 2 bases, there was a span of 14 bases.

V usage is TRBV9 and J usage is TRBJ1-1; TRBD1 might be the D (5 bases). Germline lookup yields CDR1 SGDLS and CDR2 YYNGEE. This CDR3 comprises 13 residues. Trimming took 5 bases from V and 1 from J, leaving 9 bases between them. The CDR3 is CASSFDRNTEAFF. Here the CDR3 DNA reads TGTGCCAGCAGTTTCGACAGGAACACTGAAGCTTTCTTT.

J is TRBJ1-1 and V is TRBV6-6; D remains unclear. Deletions cut 0 bases from V and 3 bases from J, with 5 bases between. The CDR3 loop spans 13 amino acids. Germline CDR1 is MNHNY and CDR2 is SVGAGI (reference sequence). CDR3 protein: CASSYSRDTEAFF. The CDR3 nucleotides are TGTGCCAGCAGTTACTCGAGGGACACTGAAGCTTTCTTT.

To note about this clone: One junction end does not reproduce the germline sequence, and a read error may be involved. The chain links TRBV18 to TRBJ1-1; possibly TRBD1 for D (5 bases). This CDR3 spans 15 amino acids. Germline V gene data show CDR1 as KGHSH and CDR2 as LQKENI. In DNA, the CDR3 is TGTGTCAGCTCACCGGATGCCGGGGGTCGGAGGGAAGCTTTCTTT. Protein sequence: CVSSPDAGGRREAFF.

CDR3: CASSPRQGVNTEAFF. CDR3 DNA sequence: TGTGCCAGCAGCCCCCGACAGGGGGTGAACACTGAAGCTTTCTTT. V usage is TRBV9 and J usage is TRBJ1-1, with 9 positions matching TRBD1. Trimming cost V 4 bases and J 0 bases; bases outside gene matches: 4. Germline assignment: CDR1 SGDLS and CDR2 YYNGEE. CDR3 length: 15 residues.

The V and J genes are TRBV27 and TRBJ2-7; 9 bases map to TRBD1. Losses at the gene ends were 5 bases for V and 2 bases for J; bases not matched to a gene: 7. Germline CDR1 reads MNHEY; CDR2 reads SMNVEV (reference sequence). The CDR3 totals 15 residues. The CDR3 DNA sequence: TGTGCCAGCAGTCCGGGGACAGGGTCCACCTACGAGCAGTACTTC. Amino acid sequence: CASSPGTGSTYEQYF.

This chain joins TRBV5-6 and TRBJ2-7, with 9 bases matching TRBD1. Germline CDR1 reads SGHDT; CDR2 reads YYEEEE. The CDR3 is made up of 15 amino acids. Unmatched junction bases numbered 9, after V lost 5 bases and J lost 3 bases. The CDR3 sequence is CASSAQQGAFYEQYF. The CDR3, as DNA: TGTGCCAGCAGTGCTCAACAGGGGGCGTTCTACGAGCAGTACTTC.

V gene TRBV29-1 combines with J gene TRBJ2-5; D unclear. Germline values: CDR1 SQVTM, CDR2 ANQGSEA. The CDR3 contains 12 residues. V lost 3 bases and J 2 bases, leaving 7 bases between the germline ends. CDR3 sequence: CSVDYRQETQYF. The CDR3 DNA reads as TGCAGCGTTGATTACAGACAAGAGACCCAGTACTTC.

The CDR3 nucleotides are TGTGCCAGCAGCCCTCAAGCGGAAGGGTACGAGCAGTACTTC. Residues: CASSPQAEGYEQYF. The chain recombines TRBV7-2 with TRBJ2-7, with a tentative D call TRBD2 (5 bases). V was cut by 5 bases and J by 4 bases, with 15 bases left in between. CDR1 and CDR2 from the germline V gene are SGHTA and FQGNSA. CDR3 length: 14 amino acids.

This rearrangement joins TRBV4-2 to TRBJ1-4; possible D gene TRBD1, 5 bases. The V end was cut by 0 bases, the J end by 14 bases, with 10 bases between. Germline V lookup: CDR1 LGHNA, CDR2 YNFKEQ. This CDR3 region has 12 residues. CDR3 residues: CASSQDRWGLFF. CDR3 nucleotide sequence: TGTGCCAGCAGCCAAGACAGATGGGGCCTGTTTTTT.

J is TRBJ1-5 and V is TRBV28; 7 bases fit TRBD1. Trimming took 8 bases from V and 0 from J; bases not matched to a gene: 4. The germline V gene encodes CDR1 MDHEN and CDR2 SYDVKM. CDR3 length: 14 residues. The CDR3 DNA follows: TGTGCCAGCCGGGACAGCTATAGCAATCAGCCCCAGCATTTT. This gives the protein CASRDSYSNQPQHF.

J is TRBJ1-2 and V is TRBV19, with D maybe TRBD1 (5 bases). The germline V gene encodes CDR1 LNHDA and CDR2 SQIVND (reference sequence). V lost 3 bases and J 1 base, leaving 9 bases between the germline ends. The CDR3 totals 14 residues. Here the CDR3 reads CASSMQGGNYGYTF. In nucleotides, the CDR3 is TGTGCCAGTAGTATGCAGGGCGGTAACTATGGCTACACCTTC. Supplemented by reference TRBV19 and TRBJ1-2, the full variable domain reads DGGITQSPKYLFRKEGQNVTLSCEQNLNHDAMYWYRQDPGQGLRLIYYSQIVNDFQKGDIAEGYSVSREKKESFPLTVTSAQKNPTAFYLCASSMQGGNYGYTFGSGTRLTVV.

V gene TRBV4-1 combines with J gene TRBJ2-7; 7 nucleotides agree with TRBD1. Trimming cost V 4 bases and J 1 base; bases outside gene matches: 4. Germline CDR1 and CDR2: MGHRA and YSYEKL. The CDR3 is 14 amino acids. As DNA, the CDR3 is TGCGCCAGCAGCCTCGGGACAGCTTCCTACGAGCAGTACTTC. Encoded protein: CASSLGTASYEQYF.

The chain couples TRBV6-6 to TRBJ1-1; TRBD1 aligns across 9 bases. V lost 4 bases and J lost 1; bases outside the gene matches: 7. Germline CDR1 MNHNY, CDR2 SVGAGI (reference sequence). The CDR3 covers 16 residues. The CDR3 protein is CASSSSAGQGNTEAFF. In DNA, the CDR3 is TGTGCCAGCAGTTCCTCCGCGGGACAGGGGAACACTGAAGCTTTCTTT.